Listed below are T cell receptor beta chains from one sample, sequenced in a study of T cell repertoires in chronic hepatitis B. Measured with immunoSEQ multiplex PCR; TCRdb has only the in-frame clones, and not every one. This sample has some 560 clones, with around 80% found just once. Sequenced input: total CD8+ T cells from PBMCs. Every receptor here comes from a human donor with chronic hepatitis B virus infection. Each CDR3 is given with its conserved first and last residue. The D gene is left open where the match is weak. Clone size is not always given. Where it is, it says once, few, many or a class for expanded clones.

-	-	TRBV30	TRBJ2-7	TGTGCCTGGAGTCGAGACAGCTCCTACGAGCAGTACTTC	CAWSRDSSYEQYF
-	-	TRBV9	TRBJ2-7	TGTGCCAGCAGCGCCGGGACAGGGGGAATTAGCGGGAGGTCCTACGAGCAGTACTTC	CASSAGTGGISGRSYEQYF
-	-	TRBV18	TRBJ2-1	TGTGCCAGCTCACCGTCCCTATCGAGGGAGGAGCAGTTCTTC	CASSPSLSREEQFF
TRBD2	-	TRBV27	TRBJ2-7	TGTGCCAGCAGTGTCTGGACTAGCGGGAATTCCTACGAGCAGTACTTC	CASSVWTSGNSYEQYF
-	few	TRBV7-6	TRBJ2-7	TGTGCCAGCAGCAACTCGGTCTCTTACGAGCAGTACTTC	CASSNSVSYEQYF
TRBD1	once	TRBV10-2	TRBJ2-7	TGCGCCAGCAGGATGACAGGGGATCAGGGTGAGCAGTACTTC	CASRMTGDQGEQYF
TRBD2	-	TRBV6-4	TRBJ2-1	TGTGCCAGCAGTGACGCCCCAGCGGGGGGGGGCAATGAGCAGTTCTTC	CASSDAPAGGGNEQFF
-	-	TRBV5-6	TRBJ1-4	TGTGCCAGCAGCTCAATTGCAACTAATGAAAAACTGTTTTTT	CASSSIATNEKLFF
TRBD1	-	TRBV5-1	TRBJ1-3	TGCGCCAGCAGCTCTATGGACAGGGACTCTGGAAACACCATATATTTT	CASSSMDRDSGNTIYF
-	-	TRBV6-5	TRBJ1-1	TGTGCCAGCAGTTACCTCCGGGTAGGCACTGAAGCTTTCTTT	CASSYLRVGTEAFF
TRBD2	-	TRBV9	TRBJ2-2	TGTGCCAGCAGCGTAGAAGGTAGCGGGGATACCGGGGAGCTGTTTTTT	CASSVEGSGDTGELFF
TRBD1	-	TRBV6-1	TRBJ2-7	TGTGCCAGCAGTGAAGAGGGACAGGGGTCATGGGAGCAGTACTTC	CASSEEGQGSWEQYF
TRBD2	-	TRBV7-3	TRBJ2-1	TGTGCCAGCAGCGCGGGACTAGCAGGGAATGAGCAGTTCTTC	CASSAGLAGNEQFF
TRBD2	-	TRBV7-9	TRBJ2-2	TGTGCCAGCAGCTTAACCAGCGGGGCATCCGGTGGGGAGCTGTTTTTT	CASSLTSGASGGELFF
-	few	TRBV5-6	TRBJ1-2	TGTGCCAGCAGCTTGAGGGACAACTATGGCTACACCTTC	CASSLRDNYGYTF